This T cell receptor beta chain was sequenced in a study of T cells after yellow fever vaccination. For the study at large: Each low-cell-number fraction was prepared by means of SMART-Seq v4 Ultra Low Input.

Each CDR3 protein gets one entry after TCRdb re-called the 5' RACE reads with MiXCR. The sample consists of 250,000 to 400,000 distinct CDR3 sequences, roughly 4% of them appearing once. Germline CDR1 MDHEN, CDR2 SYDVKM. The CDR3 consists of 16 residues. J lost 9 bases, V lost 3 bases, and 7 bases had no gene match. Study-wide points: Clonotypes appearing in both CD4 and CD8 compartments existed, and their share was small.

This clonotype was found a few times. Its antigen is unknown. The chain uses TRBV28 and TRBJ1-6; 11 bases line up with TRBD1. The clonotype was recovered from a man between 18 and 29 years old who received the YFV17D yellow fever vaccine. Material: PBMCs, obtained 5 days after the yellow fever booster vaccination. CDR3 residues: CASSFRDRGFFSPLHF. The CDR3, as DNA: TGTGCCAGCAGTTTCCGGGACAGGGGGTTTTTTTCACCCCTCCACTTT.